This passage covers 15 T cell receptor beta chains from one sample sequenced in a study of tumor-infiltrating lymphocytes in oesophageal squamous cell carcinoma. TCRdb reprocessed the PCR reads with MiXCR, giving one entry per CDR3 protein. The sample contains some 15,000 distinct CDR3 sequences, approximately 43% of which appear only once. The sequenced sample was blood. The origin of the receptors is a female donor with esophageal squamous cell carcinoma.

This clonotype was recorded many times. V gene TRBV12-3 or TRBV12-4 combines with J gene TRBJ2-1; D possibly matches TRBD1 or TRBD2 (6 bases each). The CDR3 contains 16 residues. Deletions cut 4 bases from V and 10 bases from J, with 23 bases between. The CDR3 DNA sequence: TGTGCCAGCAGTTCCCCGAAAGGGGGGCGGATAGGCGAGCAGTTCTTC. It translates to CASSSPKGGRIGEQFF.

The V call is TRBV15, the J call TRBJ2-2, with a weak D call TRBD1 (6 bases). Germline V gives CDR1 LNHNV, CDR2 YYDKDF (reference sequence). The CDR3 length is 15 residues. The V end was cut by 2 bases, the J end by 0 bases, with 7 bases between. The CDR3 DNA follows: TGTGCCACCAGCAGACAGGGGTCGAACACCGGGGAGCTGTTTTTT. Protein: CATSRQGSNTGELFF.

The rearrangement uses TRBV7-9 and TRBJ2-1, with a weak D call TRBD1 (5 bases). The CDR3 is made up of 14 amino acids. The V gene lost 5 bases and the J gene lost 1 base, with 9 bases spanning the gap. CDR1 SEHNR and CDR2 FQNEAQ come from the germline V gene (reference sequence). CDR3 loop: CASSIDSSYNEQFF. The CDR3 DNA is TGTGCCAGCAGCATAGACAGTTCCTACAATGAGCAGTTCTTC.

This clonotype was counted a few times. The CDR3 coding sequence is TGTGCCAGCAGCTCCGAAAGCACCGGGGAGCTGTTTTTT. This translates into CASSSESTGELFF. The V gene is TRBV7-9, the J gene TRBJ2-2; D remains ambiguous. V dropped 4 bases and J dropped 4 bases, with 7 bases sitting between them. CDR1 is SEHNR and CDR2 is FQNEAQ in the germline V gene (reference sequence). The CDR3 covers 13 residues.

This chain links TRBV7-2 with TRBJ1-1; no clear D gene. The DNA end favors TRBJ2-3, so the J call may be wrong. This CDR3 has 11 residues. The V gene's germline CDR1 is SGHTA and CDR2 FQGNSA. The CDR3 spells CASSRTYTQYF. The CDR3 bases are TGTGCCAGCAGCCGGACCTATACGCAGTATTTT.

With respect to this clonotype: The final CDR3 position lacks the conserved phenylalanine or tryptophan, pointing to a likely read error. No DNA is shown, since the ends of the CDR3 on it are uncertain; the CDR3 is the one TCRdb lists. The V and J genes are TRBV4-1 and TRBJ2-5; TRBD1 reflects the table's D call only, with no check against the DNA. From its first to its last residue, the CDR3 has 19 amino acids. Germline loops: CDR1 MGHRA, CDR2 YSYEKL. The chain's CDR3 is CASSQVGTGGSSYGYTFGS.

Details on this clonotype: Its ends do not fully match the called genes, so a read error is possible. CDR3 region: CANSLGGRTGEKLFF. In DNA form, the CDR3 reads TGTGCCAACAGCTTAGGGGGACGGACGGGTGAAAAACTGTTTTTT. The chain uses TRBV7-9 and TRBJ1-4; TRBD1 might be the D (6 bases). CDR1 and CDR2 from the germline V gene are SEHNR and FQNEAQ (reference sequence). There are 15 residues in the CDR3.

This rearrangement joins TRBV7-2 to TRBJ2-1; 11 nucleotides line up with TRBD2. CDR1 is SGHTA, CDR2 FQGNSA, per germline. The CDR3 sequence is 15 residues long. Losses at the gene ends were 3 bases for V and 7 bases for J; bases not matched to a gene: 5. CDR3 in DNA: TGTGCCAGCAGCTTTATGACTAGCGGGATTAATGAGCAGTTCTTC. This sequence encodes CASSFMTSGINEQFF.

By frequency in the sample, this clonotype is medium-sized (0.01 to 0.1%). The chain is built from TRBV7-3 and TRBJ2-4; D may be TRBD1 (5 bases). V was pared by 5 bases and J by 3 bases, with 17 bases between. The CDR3 sequence is 16 residues long. Germline CDR1 SGHTA, CDR2 FQGTGA. The CDR3 region is CASSPPRAGHKNIQYF. The DNA of the CDR3 is TGTGCCAGCAGCCCCCCCAGGGCAGGGCACAAAAACATTCAGTACTTC.

The J gene is TRBJ1-2, the V gene TRBV7-2; no clear D. CDR3 length equals 14 residues. Germline assignment: CDR1 SGHTA and CDR2 FQGNSA. Trimming shortened V by 0 bases and J by 2 bases, and 7 bases separated the two germline ends. The CDR3 sequence is CASSLAAGNYGYTF. CDR3 in DNA: TGTGCCAGCAGCTTAGCGGCAGGAAACTATGGCTACACCTTC.

The J gene is TRBJ2-1, the V gene TRBV7-2; a possible D gene is TRBD2 (5 bases). The J call is in doubt because the DNA end fits TRBJ2-7 better. This CDR3 contains 16 residues. In germline, CDR1 is SGHTA, CDR2 FQGNSA. The CDR3 bases are TGTGCCAGCAGCTTACTAGGGCACGGCGGGTACAATGAGCAGTACTTC. It codes for CASSLLGHGGYNEQYF.

This clonotype came up many times. In nucleotides, the CDR3 is TGTGCCAGCAGGGGATTCGGACTGTTCAATTCACCCCTCCACTTT. It specifies CASRGFGLFNSPLHF. The rearrangement joins TRBV6-1 to TRBJ1-6, with D uncertain. CDR1 and CDR2 from the germline V gene are MNHNS and SASEGT. Trimming cost V 6 bases and J 7 bases, with 16 bases left between them. This CDR3 spans 15 amino acids.

Comments on this clonotype: The junction departs from the called germline gene at one end, perhaps through a read error. The J gene is TRBJ2-7, the V gene TRBV5-1; possibly TRBD2 for D (5 bases). The J call could be wrong; TRBJ2-1 is a better fit for the DNA end. This CDR3 is built from 15 residues. Germline V gene lookup returns CDR1 SGHRS and CDR2 YFSETQ. CDR3 amino acids: CASSLVGETYNEQFF. The DNA of the CDR3 is TGTGCCAGCAGCTTGGTCGGGGAGACCTACAATGAGCAGTTCTTC.

This clonotype is medium-sized. The CDR3 DNA is TGCGCCAGCAGGACTAGCGGGGGAGAGACCCAGTACTTC. Protein: CASRTSGGETQYF. This chain links TRBV10-2 with TRBJ2-5, with 12 bases that match TRBD2. V shed 6 bases, J shed 4 bases, and the junction held 0 bases outside the gene matches. Germline values: CDR1 WSHSY, CDR2 SAAADI. This CDR3 is built from 13 residues.

The gene calls are TRBV27 and TRBJ2-5; unclear D gene. Trimming took off 0 bases at V and 7 bases at J, with 12 bases between the two ends. The germline gives CDR1 MNHEY, CDR2 SMNVEV (reference sequence). This CDR3 region has 14 residues. CDR3 in DNA: TGTGCCAGCAGTTTATCAGGGATTTCGGGGACCCAGTACTTC. It yields the protein CASSLSGISGTQYF.